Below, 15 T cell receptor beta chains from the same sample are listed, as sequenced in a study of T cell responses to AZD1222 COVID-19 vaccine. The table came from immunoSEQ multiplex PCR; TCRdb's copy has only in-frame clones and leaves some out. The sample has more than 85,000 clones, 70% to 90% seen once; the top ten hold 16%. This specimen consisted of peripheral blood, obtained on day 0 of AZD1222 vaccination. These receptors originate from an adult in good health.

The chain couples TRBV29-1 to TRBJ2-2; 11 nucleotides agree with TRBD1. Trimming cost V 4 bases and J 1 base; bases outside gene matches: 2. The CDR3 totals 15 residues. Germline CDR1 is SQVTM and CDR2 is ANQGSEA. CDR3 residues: CSVGGTGGNTGELFF. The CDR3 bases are TGCAGCGTTGGTGGGACAGGGGGGAACACCGGGGAGCTGTTTTTT.

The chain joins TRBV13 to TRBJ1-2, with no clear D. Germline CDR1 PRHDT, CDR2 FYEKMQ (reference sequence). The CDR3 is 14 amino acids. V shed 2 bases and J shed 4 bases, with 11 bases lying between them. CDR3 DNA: TGTGCCAGCAGCTTATCGTACAGATTCTATGGCTACACCTTC. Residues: CASSLSYRFYGYTF.

In nucleotides, the CDR3 is TGTGCCAGCTTCAACGGGCAGGGGGCCTACGAGCAGTACTTC. Its translation: CASFNGQGAYEQYF. This chain links TRBV11-2 with TRBJ2-7; 7 nucleotides align to TRBD1. CDR1 and CDR2 (germline): SGHAT, FQNNGV. Trimming removed 8 bases from V and 2 bases from J; junction bases left unmatched: 9. The CDR3 totals 14 residues. Variable domain in full (rest from reference TRBV11-2 and TRBJ2-7): EAGVAQSPRYKIIEKRQSVAFWCNPISGHATLYWYQQILGQGPKLLIQFQNNGVVDDSQLPKDRFSAERLKGVDSTLKIQPAKLEDSAVYLCASFNGQGAYEQYFGPGTRLTVT.

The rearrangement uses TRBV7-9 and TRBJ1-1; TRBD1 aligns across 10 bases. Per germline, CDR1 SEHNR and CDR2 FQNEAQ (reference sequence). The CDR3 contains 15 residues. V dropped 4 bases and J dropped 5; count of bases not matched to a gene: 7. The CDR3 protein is CASSSTGGLWTEAFF. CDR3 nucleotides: TGTGCCAGCAGCTCGACAGGGGGCTTGTGGACTGAAGCTTTCTTT.

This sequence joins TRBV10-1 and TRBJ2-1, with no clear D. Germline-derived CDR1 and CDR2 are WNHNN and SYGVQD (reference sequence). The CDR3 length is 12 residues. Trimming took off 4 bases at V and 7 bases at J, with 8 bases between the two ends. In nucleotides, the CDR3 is TGCGCCAGCAGTGTCCTAGAAAATGAGCAGTTCTTC. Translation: CASSVLENEQFF.

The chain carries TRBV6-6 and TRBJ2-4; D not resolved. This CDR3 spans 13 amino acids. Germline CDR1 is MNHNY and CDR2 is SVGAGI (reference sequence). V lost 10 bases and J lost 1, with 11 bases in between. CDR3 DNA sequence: TGTGCCACCTCCCCGTCGGCCAAAAACATTCAGTACTTC. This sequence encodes CATSPSAKNIQYF.

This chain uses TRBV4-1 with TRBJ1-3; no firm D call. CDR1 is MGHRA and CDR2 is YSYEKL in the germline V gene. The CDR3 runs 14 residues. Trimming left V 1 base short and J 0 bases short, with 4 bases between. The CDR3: CASSQAGSGNTIYF. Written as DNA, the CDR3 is TGCGCCAGCAGCCAAGCGGGCTCTGGAAACACCATATATTTT.

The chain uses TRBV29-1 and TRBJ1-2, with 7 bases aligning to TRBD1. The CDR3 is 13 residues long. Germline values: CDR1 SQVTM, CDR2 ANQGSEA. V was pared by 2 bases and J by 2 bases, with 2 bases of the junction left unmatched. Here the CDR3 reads CSVEWGQNYGYTF. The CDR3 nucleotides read TGCAGCGTTGAATGGGGACAGAACTATGGCTACACCTTC.

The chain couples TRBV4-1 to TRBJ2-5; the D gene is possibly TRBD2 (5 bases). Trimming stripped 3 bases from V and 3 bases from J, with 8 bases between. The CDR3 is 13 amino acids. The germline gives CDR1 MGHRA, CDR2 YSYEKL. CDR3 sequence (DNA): TGCGCCAGCAGCCACGTCGGGGAAGAGACCCAGTACTTC. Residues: CASSHVGEETQYF.

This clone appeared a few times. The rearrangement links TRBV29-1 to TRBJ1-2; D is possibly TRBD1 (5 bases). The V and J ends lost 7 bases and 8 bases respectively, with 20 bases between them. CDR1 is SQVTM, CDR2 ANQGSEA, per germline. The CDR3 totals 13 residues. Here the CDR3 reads CSGHFGGSRGYTF. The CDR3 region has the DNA TGCAGCGGCCACTTTGGGGGGTCTAGAGGCTACACCTTC.

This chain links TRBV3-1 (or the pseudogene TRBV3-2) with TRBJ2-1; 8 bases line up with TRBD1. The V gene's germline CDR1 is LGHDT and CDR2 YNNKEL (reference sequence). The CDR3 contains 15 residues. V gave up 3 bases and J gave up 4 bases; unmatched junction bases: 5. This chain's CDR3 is CASSQDRVSYNEQFF. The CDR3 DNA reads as TGTGCCAGCAGCCAGGACAGGGTTAGTTACAATGAGCAGTTCTTC.

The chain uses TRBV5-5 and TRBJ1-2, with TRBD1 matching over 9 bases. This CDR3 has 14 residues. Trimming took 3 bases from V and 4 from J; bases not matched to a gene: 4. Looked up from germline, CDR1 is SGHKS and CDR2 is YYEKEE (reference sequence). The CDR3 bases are TGTGCCAGCAGCTGGACAGGGGCCCCCTATGGCTACACCTTC. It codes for CASSWTGAPYGYTF.

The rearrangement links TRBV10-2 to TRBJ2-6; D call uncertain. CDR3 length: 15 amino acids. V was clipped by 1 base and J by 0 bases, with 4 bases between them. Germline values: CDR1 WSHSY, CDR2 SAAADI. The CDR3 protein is CASSEFLSGANVLTF. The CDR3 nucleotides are TGCGCCAGCAGTGAGTTCCTCTCTGGGGCCAACGTCCTGACTTTC.

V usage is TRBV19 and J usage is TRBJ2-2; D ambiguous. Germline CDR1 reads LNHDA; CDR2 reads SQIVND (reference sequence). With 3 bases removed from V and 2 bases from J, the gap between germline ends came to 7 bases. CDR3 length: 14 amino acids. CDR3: CASSMTFNTGELFF. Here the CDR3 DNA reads TGTGCCAGTAGTATGACTTTTAACACCGGGGAGCTGTTTTTT.

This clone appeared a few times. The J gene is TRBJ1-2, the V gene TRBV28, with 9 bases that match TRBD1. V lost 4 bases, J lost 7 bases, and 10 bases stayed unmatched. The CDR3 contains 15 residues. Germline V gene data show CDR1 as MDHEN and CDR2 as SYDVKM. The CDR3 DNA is TGTGCCAGCAGTTCACGGGACAGGGTCTGGCGTGGCTACACCTTC. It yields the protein CASSSRDRVWRGYTF.